A single sample gave rise to the 10 T cell receptor beta chains below, sequenced in a study of blood T cell repertoires in COVID-19 (dated by TCRdb to 2018 to 2020). Library generation was performed with the immunoSEQ multiplex PCR assay. This immuneACCESS table, as held by TCRdb, lists in-frame sequences with V and J called but not all clones. Of the missing ones, under half trace to an unresolved V gene in checked studies; the others have no known cause. This sample is represented by about 400,000 clones; roughly nine tenths of them were singletons. About 1.7% of the sample belongs to the ten largest clones. The source material was PBMCs or T cells enriched from blood (not recorded which). Every receptor here comes from a young woman who had recovered from COVID-19.

The chain employs TRBV10-3 and TRBJ2-7; 16 bases are shared with TRBD2. With 0 bases clipped from V and 5 bases from J, the junction kept 4 bases outside the gene matches. Germline V gene lookup returns CDR1 ENHRY and CDR2 SYGVKD. This CDR3 is built from 17 residues. In DNA, the CDR3 is TGTGCCATCAGTGAGTCGATGGGACTAGCGGGAGGGCACGAGCAGTACTTC. Translating gives CAISESMGLAGGHEQYF.

The CDR3 sequence is CALQGVNQPQHF. CDR3 nucleotides: TGTGCCCTCCAGGGGGTGAATCAGCCCCAGCATTTT. The V and J genes are TRBV28 and TRBJ1-5, with 7 bases fitting TRBD1. V was pared by 11 bases and J by 4 bases, with 5 bases of the junction left unmatched. The CDR3 consists of 12 residues. Germline V gene sequence: CDR1 MDHEN, CDR2 SYDVKM.

This chain links TRBV4-2 with TRBJ2-5, with 10 bases identical to TRBD2. Germline assignment: CDR1 LGHNA and CDR2 YNFKEQ. The CDR3 runs to 17 residues. With 0 bases clipped from V and 4 bases from J, the junction kept 8 bases outside the gene matches. CDR3 sequence: CASSQEGAGTSVETQYF. As DNA, the CDR3 is TGTGCCAGCAGCCAAGAGGGGGCCGGGACTAGCGTAGAGACCCAGTACTTC.

The rearrangement links TRBV7-9 to TRBJ1-1; TRBD1 matches at 9 bases. This CDR3 has 14 residues. V dropped 0 bases and J dropped 8; count of bases not matched to a gene: 4. Per the germline V gene, CDR1 is SEHNR and CDR2 is FQNEAQ (reference sequence). CDR3 coding DNA: TGTGCCAGCAGCTTAGCCAACAGGGGGCCAGAAGCTTTCTTT. Translating gives CASSLANRGPEAFF.

The V call is TRBV19, the J call TRBJ1-2; 12 bases are shared with TRBD1. CDR3 length: 17 amino acids. Germline CDR1 reads LNHDA; CDR2 reads SQIVND (reference sequence). V lost 10 bases and J lost 0; bases outside the gene matches: 12. The CDR3 DNA reads as TGTGCCACCCGGGACAGGGGGCTTATTGGGTCTAACTATGGCTACACCTTC. As protein: CATRDRGLIGSNYGYTF. The whole variable domain, filled in from reference TRBV19 and TRBJ1-2, reads DGGITQSPKYLFRKEGQNVTLSCEQNLNHDAMYWYRQDPGQGLRLIYYSQIVNDFQKGDIAEGYSVSREKKESFPLTVTSAQKNPTAFYLCATRDRGLIGSNYGYTFGSGTRLTVV.

The CDR3 reads CASSLGGTPEAFF. The CDR3 DNA sequence: TGTGCCAGCAGCCTCGGGGGGACGCCTGAAGCTTTCTTT. The chain has TRBV9 and TRBJ1-1; TRBD1 is a possible D gene (5 bases). Trimming pared 4 bases from V and 6 bases from J, leaving 13 bases between. Germline CDR1 is SGDLS and CDR2 is YYNGEE. The CDR3 loop spans 13 amino acids.

This clone was observed a few times. V and J are TRBV7-2 and TRBJ1-1; TRBD1 matches at 8 bases. The germline V gene encodes CDR1 SGHTA and CDR2 FQGNSA. V trimming: 3 bases; J trimming: 4 bases; junction bases outside the gene matches: 4. This CDR3 spans 14 amino acids. The CDR3 spells CASSFQTGGTEAFF. Here the CDR3 DNA reads TGTGCCAGCAGCTTTCAAACAGGGGGCACTGAAGCTTTCTTT. Filled out from reference TRBV7-2 and TRBJ1-1, the complete variable domain reads GAGVSQSPSNKVTEKGKDVELRCDPISGHTALYWYRQSLGQGLEFLIYFQGNSAPDKSGLPSDRFSAERTGGSVSTLTIQRTQQEDSAVYLCASSFQTGGTEAFFGQGTRLTVV.

This chain joins TRBV9 and TRBJ2-7; tentatively, D is TRBD2 (5 bases). Per the germline V gene, CDR1 is SGDLS and CDR2 is YYNGEE. Trimming took off 4 bases at V and 2 bases at J, with 10 bases between the two ends. CDR3 size: 13 residues. Written as DNA, the CDR3 is TGTGCCAGCAGCCCGGGGAGCACCTACGAGCAGTACTTC. Translation: CASSPGSTYEQYF.

The chain has TRBV30 and TRBJ1-2; 8 bases match TRBD1. The CDR3 is 13 residues long. The germline gives CDR1 GTSNPN, CDR2 SVGIG (reference sequence). V was pared by 3 bases and J by 2 bases, with 2 bases of the junction left unmatched. The CDR3: CAWRTGENYGYTF. The CDR3 bases are TGTGCCTGGAGGACAGGGGAGAACTATGGCTACACCTTC.

The count of this clone is one. J is TRBJ1-5 and V is TRBV19, with TRBD1 identical over 9 bases. V shed 7 bases, J shed 3 bases, and the junction held 7 bases outside the gene matches. The CDR3 totals 15 residues. CDR1 is LNHDA, CDR2 SQIVND, per germline (reference sequence). The CDR3 loop is CASIEGQGYNQPQHF. CDR3 DNA: TGTGCCAGTATCGAGGGACAGGGTTACAATCAGCCCCAGCATTTT.